The 29 T cell receptor beta chains below were found in one sample sequenced in a study of T cells in Graves' hyperthyroidism and ophthalmopathy. Researchers amplified the TCR beta CDR3 regions from RNA transcripts. With the HTBI primer set, the TCR CDR3 went through a first round of RT-PCR. MiXCR, applied by TCRdb to the multiplex PCR reads, yields one record per CDR3 protein. Of around 450,000 distinct CDR3 sequences in the sample, approximately 15% are singletons; the top ten hold more than 4.5%. The sequencing input was blood. The receptors stem from a woman aged 18-29 years with Graves' hyperthyroidism.

This clonotype was seen at least ten times. The chain employs TRBV18 and TRBJ2-7, with D possibly TRBD1 on 5 matching bases. Deletions cut 2 bases from V and 0 bases from J, with 8 bases between. Germline V gene data show CDR1 as KGHSH and CDR2 as LQKENI. This CDR3 contains 14 residues. In DNA form, the CDR3 reads TGTGCCAGCTCACCAACAGACAGCTCCTACGAGCAGTACTTC. Amino acids: CASSPTDSSYEQYF. Drawing the rest from reference TRBV18 and TRBJ2-7, the complete variable domain is NAGVMQNPRHLVRRRGQEARLRCSPMKGHSHVYWYRQLPEEGLKFMVYLQKENIIDESGMPKERFSAEFPKEGPSILRIQQVVRGDSAAYFCASSPTDSSYEQYFGPGTRLTVT.

This clonotype was detected many times. The chain recombines TRBV18 with TRBJ1-1, with 8 bases that match TRBD1. The trim removed 5 bases at V and 7 bases at J, leaving 12 bases unmatched. Germline CDR1 KGHSH, CDR2 LQKENI. CDR3 size: 15 residues. The CDR3 spells CASSSRQGRSGEAFF. In nucleotides, the CDR3 is TGTGCCAGCTCATCGCGACAGGGGCGTAGTGGTGAAGCTTTCTTT.

This clonotype was recorded many times. The chain combines TRBV3-1 with TRBJ2-2; TRBD2 might be the D (6 bases). This CDR3 comprises 14 residues. V was trimmed by 3 bases and J by 1 base, leaving 6 bases between them. Germline lookup yields CDR1 LGHDT and CDR2 YNNKEL (reference sequence). CDR3 in DNA: TGTGCCAGCAGCCAGGGACTGAACACCGGGGAGCTGTTTTTT. Amino acid sequence: CASSQGLNTGELFF.

This clonotype was found many times. The chain employs TRBV12-3 or TRBV12-4 and TRBJ2-7; D might be TRBD1 or TRBD2, each matching 5 bases. V dropped 6 bases and J dropped 2 bases, with 14 bases sitting between them. This CDR3 has 14 residues. In DNA form, the CDR3 reads TGTGCCAGCAGCCCGGGACGGCGAGCCTACGAGCAGTACTTC. The encoded protein is CASSPGRRAYEQYF.

This clonotype was picked up a small number of times. The rearrangement joins TRBV20-1 to TRBJ2-7; TRBD2 matches 12 bases. Germline values: CDR1 DFQATT, CDR2 SNEGSKA (reference sequence). Trimming cost V 6 bases and J 7 bases; bases outside gene matches: 10. The CDR3 covers 14 residues. Here the CDR3 reads CSAPTSGRWGEQYF. The CDR3 DNA is TGCAGTGCGCCTACTAGCGGGAGGTGGGGAGAGCAGTACTTC.

This clonotype occurred many times. The chain uses TRBV28 and TRBJ2-4; TRBD1 agrees at 9 bases. V shed 7 bases, J shed 0 bases, and the junction held 13 bases outside the gene matches. The CDR3 extends over 18 amino acids. CDR1 and CDR2 (germline): MDHEN, SYDVKM. CDR3 sequence reads: CASTPPYTGGRAKNIQYF. CDR3 sequence (DNA): TGTGCCAGCACCCCTCCATACACAGGGGGCCGAGCCAAAAACATTCAGTACTTC.

The V call is TRBV7-9, the J call TRBJ2-7; possible D gene TRBD1, 7 bases. CDR1 SEHNR and CDR2 FQNEAQ come from the germline V gene (reference sequence). CDR3 length: 15 amino acids. V lost 1 base to trimming and J lost 3 bases, with 13 bases between them. CDR3 residues: CASSLGQGGGYEQYF. For the CDR3, the DNA is TGTGCCAGCAGCTTAGGGCAGGGGGGAGGCTACGAGCAGTACTTC.

Concerning this clonotype itself: This could be a read error, since a much larger clone is one nucleotide away. The rearrangement uses TRBV7-2 and TRBJ2-2, with 8 positions matching TRBD1. The junction had 3 bases not matched to a gene; V was cut back by 2 bases and J by 4 bases. This CDR3 region has 15 residues. CDR1 is SGHTA and CDR2 is FQGNSA in the germline V gene. CDR3 DNA sequence: TGTGCCAGCAGCTTAAACAGGGGGATCACCGGGGAGCTGTTTTTT. This encodes CASSLNRGITGELFF.

This clonotype occurred many times. CDR3 sequence (DNA): TGTGCCAGCGGGTGGCAGGGTTTTCAGTACTTC. Its protein is CASGWQGFQYF. This chain uses TRBV12-3 or TRBV12-4 with TRBJ2-4; perhaps TRBD1 as D (5 bases). V was clipped by 8 bases and J by 11 bases, with 13 bases between them. The CDR3 is made up of 11 amino acids.

This clonotype turned up a few times. The rearrangement joins TRBV7-9 to TRBJ2-7, with 9 positions matching TRBD2. Germline V gene lookup returns CDR1 SEHNR and CDR2 FQNEAQ (reference sequence). This CDR3 region has 14 residues. V trimming: 3 bases; J trimming: 7 bases; junction bases outside the gene matches: 7. This CDR3 reads CASSFQREVEEQYF. As DNA, the CDR3 is TGTGCCAGCAGCTTCCAGCGGGAGGTGGAGGAGCAGTACTTC.

Comments on this clonotype: This may stem from a read error, because a much larger clone lies one nucleotide away. The chain recombines TRBV10-1 with TRBJ2-1; tentative D call: TRBD2 (7 bases). The CDR3 totals 17 residues. CDR1 is WNHNN, CDR2 SYGVQD, per germline (reference sequence). Trimming left V 3 bases short and J 8 bases short, with 23 bases between. CDR3 loop: CASSEGGARMVGDEQFF. The CDR3, as DNA: TGCGCCAGCAGTGAAGGGGGGGCGCGGATGGTAGGCGATGAGCAGTTCTTC.

This clonotype was observed at least ten times. The V call is TRBV20-1, the J call TRBJ1-2; no definite D call. The germline V and J ends were trimmed by 5 bases and 3 bases, with 10 bases remaining between them. Looked up from germline, CDR1 is DFQATT and CDR2 is SNEGSKA (reference sequence). This CDR3 spans 12 amino acids. The CDR3 DNA is TGCAGTGCTTACGCTAGCGACTATGGCTACACCTTC. Translating gives CSAYASDYGYTF.

The rearrangement links TRBV28 to TRBJ2-7; weak D call: TRBD1 (5 bases). This CDR3 contains 14 residues. Germline V gives CDR1 MDHEN, CDR2 SYDVKM. Trimming took 6 bases from V and 0 from J, leaving 12 bases between them. The CDR3 spells CASRLIRDSYEQYF. The CDR3 DNA is TGTGCCAGCAGATTAATCAGGGACTCCTACGAGCAGTACTTC.

This clonotype was seen at least ten times. The chain employs TRBV12-5 and TRBJ2-1; a possible D gene is TRBD2 (5 bases). CDR3 length: 13 amino acids. Trimming left V 6 bases short and J 4 bases short, with 10 bases between. Germline values: CDR1 LGHNT, CDR2 FRNRAP. In DNA, the CDR3 is TGTGCTAGTGGCCGGGAACTATACAATGAGCAGTTCTTC. The encoded protein is CASGRELYNEQFF.

The sample holds many counts of this clonotype. The V gene is TRBV19, the J gene TRBJ1-1, with TRBD1 identical over 9 bases. CDR1 is LNHDA and CDR2 is SQIVND in the germline V gene (reference sequence). This CDR3 contains 14 residues. Trimming took 6 bases from V and 5 from J; bases not matched to a gene: 7. CDR3 bases: TGTGCCAGTAGATCCGACAGGGGGTGGACTGAAGCTTTCTTT. Amino acids: CASRSDRGWTEAFF.

This clonotype was counted between two and nine times. This rearrangement joins TRBV27 to TRBJ1-6, with D hard to call. Germline V lookup: CDR1 MNHEY, CDR2 SMNVEV (reference sequence). The CDR3 length is 15 residues. The V end was cut by 8 bases, the J end by 0 bases, with 11 bases between. DNA of the CDR3: TGTGCCAGCCGCCTCTCAAGCTCCTATAATTCACCCCTCCACTTT. Its protein is CASRLSSSYNSPLHF.

The table lists this clonotype with many counts. The V gene is TRBV7-9, the J gene TRBJ2-5, with TRBD1 matching 8 bases. The CDR3 is 14 amino acids. V lost 5 bases and J lost 1; bases outside the gene matches: 3. Germline lookup yields CDR1 SEHNR and CDR2 FQNEAQ (reference sequence). CDR3 residues: CASSIRGPQETQYF. For the CDR3, the DNA is TGTGCCAGCAGCATCAGGGGGCCCCAAGAGACCCAGTACTTC.

The V call is TRBV20-1, the J call TRBJ2-2, with D maybe TRBD2 (5 bases). Germline CDR1 is DFQATT and CDR2 is SNEGSKA (reference sequence). The V and J ends lost 0 bases and 6 bases respectively, with 8 bases between them. The CDR3 loop spans 13 amino acids. The CDR3 here is CSARDLRAGELFF. The CDR3 DNA reads as TGCAGTGCTAGAGATCTGAGGGCCGGGGAGCTGTTTTTT.

The rearrangement uses TRBV30 and TRBJ2-2; 12 bases map to TRBD2. CDR3 size: 15 residues. Germline loops: CDR1 GTSNPN, CDR2 SVGIG (reference sequence). Unmatched junction bases numbered 4, after V lost 5 bases and J lost 3 bases. The CDR3 DNA follows: TGTGCCTGGTCTAGCGGGAGGGGGGACACCGGGGAGCTGTTTTTT. This translates into CAWSSGRGDTGELFF.

At least ten counts were recorded for this clonotype. This chain joins TRBV7-2 and TRBJ2-7, with 12 bases that match TRBD2. Germline CDR1 is SGHTA and CDR2 is FQGNSA. This CDR3 comprises 16 residues. Losses at the gene ends were 2 bases for V and 3 bases for J; bases not matched to a gene: 5. The CDR3 region has the DNA TGTGCCAGCAGCTTACAACTAGCGGGAGGAATCTACGAGCAGTACTTC. It encodes CASSLQLAGGIYEQYF.

This clonotype has a count of ten or more. V and J are TRBV7-3 and TRBJ2-1; D is unclear. With 0 bases removed from V and 7 bases from J, the gap between germline ends came to 10 bases. This CDR3 has 14 amino acids. Germline V gene sequence: CDR1 SGHTA, CDR2 FQGTGA. CDR3 DNA: TGTGCCAGCAGCTTAACTCGTGACCCGAATGAGCAGTTCTTC. Amino acid sequence: CASSLTRDPNEQFF.

J is TRBJ2-6 and V is TRBV6-2 or TRBV6-3; no clear D. V lost 0 bases, J lost 4 bases, and 10 bases lay in between. This CDR3 has 16 amino acids. The germline V gene has CDR1 MNHEY and CDR2 SVGEGT. This CDR3 reads CASSYSFDRGANVLTF. The CDR3 DNA reads as TGTGCCAGCAGTTACTCCTTCGACCGGGGGGCCAACGTCCTGACTTTC.

This clonotype was counted at least ten times. This chain connects TRBV28 to TRBJ2-1; 7 positions agree with TRBD2. This CDR3 spans 15 amino acids. Germline loops: CDR1 MDHEN, CDR2 SYDVKM. V lost 3 bases to trimming and J lost 2 bases; unmatched junction nucleotides: 4. CDR3 sequence (DNA): TGTGCCAGCAGTTTTCGGCGGGAGCCCTACAATGAGCAGTTCTTC. Residues: CASSFRREPYNEQFF.

The sample holds many counts of this clonotype. The rearrangement links TRBV13 to TRBJ2-7, with 7 bases identical to TRBD2. Unmatched junction bases numbered 11, after V lost 4 bases and J lost 2 bases. CDR1 PRHDT and CDR2 FYEKMQ come from the germline V gene (reference sequence). This CDR3 contains 16 residues. DNA of the CDR3: TGTGCCAGCAGCTCCCAGTCAGCGGGAAGACCCTACGAGCAGTACTTC. Its protein is CASSSQSAGRPYEQYF.

In this sample, this clonotype turned up many times. This chain connects TRBV7-3 to TRBJ2-1; the D gene is possibly TRBD2 (5 bases). In germline, CDR1 is SGHTA, CDR2 FQGTGA. The CDR3 totals 14 residues. Trimming pared 1 base from V and 8 bases from J, leaving 12 bases between. CDR3 nucleotides: TGTGCCAGCAGCTTAAGGGTCTCGGAGGATGAGCAGTTCTTC. Translated, it gives CASSLRVSEDEQFF.

This clonotype was observed at least ten times. V is TRBV7-9 and J is TRBJ1-1; no clear D. V dropped 4 bases and J dropped 10 bases, with 13 bases sitting between them. Germline CDR1 SEHNR, CDR2 FQNEAQ (reference sequence). There are 12 residues in the CDR3. The CDR3: CASSSVAYGAFF. The DNA of the CDR3 is TGTGCCAGCAGCTCAGTTGCATATGGAGCTTTCTTT. Supplemented by reference TRBV7-9 and TRBJ1-1, the full variable domain reads DTGVSQNPRHKITKRGQNVTFRCDPISEHNRLYWYRQTLGQGPEFLTYFQNEAQLEKSRLLSDRFSAERPKGSFSTLEIQRTEQGDSAMYLCASSSVAYGAFFGQGTRLTVV.

The sample holds many counts of this clonotype. The V gene is TRBV15, the J gene TRBJ2-5; a possible D gene is TRBD2 (5 bases). The CDR3 spans 14 residues. The germline V gene encodes CDR1 LNHNV and CDR2 YYDKDF (reference sequence). V dropped 1 base and J dropped 4 bases, with 10 bases sitting between them. CDR3 DNA sequence: TGTGCCACCAGCAGAGCTGGTGGAGGAGAGACCCAGTACTTC. Translated: CATSRAGGGETQYF.

This chain joins TRBV7-2 and TRBJ2-4, with 8 nucleotides matching TRBD2. Germline CDR1 SGHTA, CDR2 FQGNSA. Trimming took 4 bases from V and 9 from J; bases not matched to a gene: 8. The CDR3 sequence is 14 residues long. CDR3 in amino acids: CASSSPPLAGIQYF. CDR3 bases: TGTGCCAGCAGCTCACCCCCCCTAGCGGGCATTCAGTACTTC. Variable domain in full (rest from reference TRBV7-2 and TRBJ2-4): GAGVSQSPSNKVTEKGKDVELRCDPISGHTALYWYRQSLGQGLEFLIYFQGNSAPDKSGLPSDRFSAERTGGSVSTLTIQRTQQEDSAVYLCASSSPPLAGIQYFGAGTRLSVL.

This clonotype was found many times. CDR3 sequence: CASSLMRGSSYEQYF. In DNA, the CDR3 is TGTGCCAGCAGTTTGATGCGCGGGAGCTCCTACGAGCAGTACTTC. The rearrangement joins TRBV28 to TRBJ2-7; TRBD2 aligns across 7 bases. V lost 3 bases, J lost 0 bases, and 5 bases stayed unmatched. In germline, CDR1 is MDHEN, CDR2 SYDVKM. The CDR3 length is 15 residues.